Each of the 14 T cell receptor beta chains below was sequenced from the same sample in a study of blood T cell repertoires in COVID-19. The assay was immunoSEQ multiplex PCR, and TCRdb's table has in-frame clones only and misses some. The sample includes about 150,000 clones, 75% to 90% of them seen just once. Sequenced input: peripheral blood. These receptors all stem from an older woman with acute or convalescent COVID-19.

The chain combines TRBV2 with TRBJ1-5; 9 nucleotides match TRBD1. This CDR3 has 15 residues. The germline V gene encodes CDR1 SNHLY and CDR2 FYNNEI. The V and J ends lost 4 bases and 6 bases, in that order; junction bases with no gene match: 7. CDR3 DNA: TGTGCCAGCAGTGGAGTCGGGACAGGGACTCAGCCCCAGCATTTT. It codes for CASSGVGTGTQPQHF. Complete variable domain (other parts from reference TRBV2 and TRBJ1-5): EPEVTQTPSHQVTQMGQEVILRCVPISNHLYFYWYRQILGQKVEFLVSFYNNEISEKSEIFDDQFSVERPDGSNFTLKIRSTKLEDSAMYFCASSGVGTGTQPQHFGDGTRLSIL.

The J gene is TRBJ1-5, the V gene TRBV2; 10 positions agree with TRBD1. The CDR3 has 17 residues. V trimming: 5 bases; J trimming: 0 bases; junction bases outside the gene matches: 7. Germline V gives CDR1 SNHLY, CDR2 FYNNEI. The CDR3 DNA reads as TGTGCCAGCAGTCCGGACAGGGGGGGCAATAGCAATCAGCCCCAGCATTTT. It is translated as CASSPDRGGNSNQPQHF.

The CDR3 sequence is CASSLRRVYEQYV. The CDR3 coding sequence is TGTGCCAGCAGTCTACGTAGAGTCTACGAGCAGTACGTC. The chain is built from TRBV2 and TRBJ2-7; D is ambiguous. The CDR3 runs 13 residues. Per germline, CDR1 SNHLY and CDR2 FYNNEI. Trimming pared 5 bases from V and 3 bases from J, leaving 11 bases between.

The chain employs TRBV4-2 and TRBJ2-3, with 11 bases matching TRBD2. The CDR3 has 16 residues. J lost 1 base, V lost 1 base, and 1 base had no gene match. CDR1 and CDR2 from the germline V gene are LGHNA and YNFKEQ. The CDR3 coding sequence is TGTGCCAGCAGCCAAGTTAGCGGGGGGGGCACAGATACGCAGTATTTT. It is translated as CASSQVSGGGTDTQYF.

This clone appeared once. This chain uses TRBV6-5 with TRBJ2-1, with D possibly matching TRBD1 (5 bases). V was shortened by 5 bases and J by 6 bases, with 8 bases between the two germline ends. This CDR3 has 12 residues. The germline V gene has CDR1 MNHEY and CDR2 SVGAGI. CDR3 sequence: CASSTTGNEQFF. CDR3 DNA: TGTGCCAGCAGTACAACAGGCAATGAGCAGTTCTTC.

V and J are TRBV3-1 (or the pseudogene TRBV3-2) and TRBJ1-2, with 7 bases lining up with TRBD1. The CDR3 sequence is 14 residues long. In germline, CDR1 is LGHDT, CDR2 YNNKEL (reference sequence). V was clipped by 4 bases and J by 6 bases; unmatched bases: 8. The CDR3 nucleotides are TGTGCCAGCAGCCTTGGGCAGGGGGATAATGGCTACACCTTC. Protein product: CASSLGQGDNGYTF.

This sequence joins TRBV6-5 and TRBJ2-3; D is possibly TRBD1 (5 bases). The germline V gene has CDR1 MNHEY and CDR2 SVGAGI. The CDR3 length is 14 residues. Deletions cut 5 bases from V and 2 bases from J, with 11 bases between. The CDR3 DNA reads as TGTGCCAGCAGTATCCTAGGGGCCACAGATACGCAGTATTTT. The encoded protein is CASSILGATDTQYF.

The chain uses TRBV11-2 and TRBJ2-5; 9 bases line up with TRBD2. The CDR3 loop spans 18 amino acids. V gave up 5 bases and J gave up 4 bases; unmatched junction bases: 17. Germline V CDR1 and CDR2: SGHAT, FQNNGV. The chain's CDR3 is CASSRGPEWRGGLETQYF. Written as DNA, the CDR3 is TGTGCCAGCAGCCGAGGTCCTGAGTGGCGGGGGGGCCTAGAGACCCAGTACTTC.

The chain uses TRBV13 and TRBJ1-2; the match to TRBD1 covers 7 bases. The CDR3 has 14 residues. Germline V gene data show CDR1 as PRHDT and CDR2 as FYEKMQ (reference sequence). J was trimmed by 8 bases and V by 1 base; bases with no gene match: 7. The chain's CDR3 is CASSLARGQEGYTF. The CDR3 nucleotides read TGTGCCAGCAGCTTAGCTCGTGGACAGGAGGGCTACACCTTC.

The chain is built from TRBV7-8 and TRBJ1-2; TRBD1 matches 8 bases. Germline V gene sequence: CDR1 SGHVS, CDR2 FQNEAQ. The CDR3 is made up of 14 amino acids. Unmatched junction bases numbered 6, after V lost 5 bases and J lost 4 bases. The CDR3 reads CASSLDRDRYGYTF. The DNA of the CDR3 is TGTGCCAGCAGCCTGGACAGGGACCGCTATGGCTACACCTTC.

The chain recombines TRBV2 with TRBJ2-6; TRBD1 might be the D (6 bases). The length of the CDR3 is 16 residues. Germline CDR1 and CDR2: SNHLY and FYNNEI. Trimming shortened V by 8 bases and J by 0 bases, and 14 bases separated the two germline ends. The CDR3 reads CASPGTPSSGANVLTF. The CDR3 nucleotides are TGTGCCAGCCCCGGGACACCGAGCTCTGGGGCCAACGTCCTGACTTTC.

The chain has TRBV24-1 and TRBJ2-4; no clear D. The CDR3 contains 15 residues. V lost 4 bases and J lost 0, with 9 bases in between. Germline V CDR1 and CDR2: KGHDR, SFDVKD. This CDR3 is CATSDTSLAKNIQYF. The CDR3 nucleotides are TGTGCCACCAGTGACACTTCCCTAGCCAAAAACATTCAGTACTTC.

The chain joins TRBV19 to TRBJ1-5; 9 nucleotides line up with TRBD1. Germline V gene data show CDR1 as LNHDA and CDR2 as SQIVND (reference sequence). This CDR3 region has 15 residues. The J segment lost 3 bases and the V segment lost 1 base, leaving 1 base of the junction unmatched. The CDR3 reads CASSIGDRDNQPQHF. The CDR3 DNA follows: TGTGCCAGTAGTATAGGGGACAGGGACAATCAGCCCCAGCATTTT.

This sequence joins TRBV19 and TRBJ1-2, with 8 bases aligning to TRBD1. CDR3 length equals 15 residues. The V and J ends lost 0 bases and 4 bases, in that order; junction bases with no gene match: 4. CDR1 is LNHDA and CDR2 is SQIVND in the germline V gene (reference sequence). In nucleotides, the CDR3 is TGTGCCAGTAGTATAGAAATAGGACAGGGCTATGGCTACACCTTC. As protein: CASSIEIGQGYGYTF.